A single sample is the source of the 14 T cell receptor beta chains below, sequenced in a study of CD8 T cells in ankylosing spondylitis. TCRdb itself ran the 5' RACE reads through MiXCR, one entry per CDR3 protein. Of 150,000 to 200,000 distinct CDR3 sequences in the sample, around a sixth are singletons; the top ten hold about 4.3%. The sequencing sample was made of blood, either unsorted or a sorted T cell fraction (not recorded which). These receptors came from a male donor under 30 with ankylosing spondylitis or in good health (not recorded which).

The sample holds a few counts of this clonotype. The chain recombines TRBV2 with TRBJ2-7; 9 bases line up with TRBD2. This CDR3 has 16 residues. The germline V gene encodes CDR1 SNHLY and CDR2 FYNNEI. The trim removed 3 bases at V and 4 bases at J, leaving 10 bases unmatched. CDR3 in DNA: TGTGCCAGCAGTGATTATCTAGCGGGAAGTCTATACGAGCAGTACTTC. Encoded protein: CASSDYLAGSLYEQYF.

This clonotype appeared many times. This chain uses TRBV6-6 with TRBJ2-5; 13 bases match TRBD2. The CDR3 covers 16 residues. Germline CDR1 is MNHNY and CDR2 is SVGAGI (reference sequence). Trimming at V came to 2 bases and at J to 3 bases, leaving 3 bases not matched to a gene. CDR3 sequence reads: CASSYPGLAGKETQYF. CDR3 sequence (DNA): TGTGCCAGCAGTTACCCGGGACTAGCGGGGAAAGAGACCCAGTACTTC.

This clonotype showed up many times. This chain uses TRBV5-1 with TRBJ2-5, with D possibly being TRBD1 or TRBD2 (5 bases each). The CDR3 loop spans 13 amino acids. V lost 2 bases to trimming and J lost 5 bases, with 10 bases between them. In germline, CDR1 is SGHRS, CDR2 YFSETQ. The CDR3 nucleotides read TGCGCCAGCAGCTTTGGGGGAATCGAGACCCAGTACTTC. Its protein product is CASSFGGIETQYF. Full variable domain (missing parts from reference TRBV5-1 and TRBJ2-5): KAGVTQTPRYLIKTRGQQVTLSCSPISGHRSVSWYQQTPGQGLQFLFEYFSETQRNKGNFPGRFSGRQFSNSRSEMNVSTLELGDSALYLCASSFGGIETQYFGPGTRLLVL.

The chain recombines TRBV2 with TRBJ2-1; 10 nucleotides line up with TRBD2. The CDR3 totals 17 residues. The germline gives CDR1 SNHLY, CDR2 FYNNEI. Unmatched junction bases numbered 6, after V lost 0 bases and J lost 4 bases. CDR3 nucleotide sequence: TGTGCCAGCAGTGAAGCGCTTCTAGCGGGAGTATACAATGAGCAGTTCTTC. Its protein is CASSEALLAGVYNEQFF.

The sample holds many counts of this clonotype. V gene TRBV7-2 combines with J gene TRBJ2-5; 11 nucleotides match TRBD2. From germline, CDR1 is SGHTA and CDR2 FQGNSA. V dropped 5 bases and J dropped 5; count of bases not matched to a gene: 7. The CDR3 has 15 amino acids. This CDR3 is CASSPLAGGVETQYF. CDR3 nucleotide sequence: TGTGCCAGCAGCCCGTTAGCGGGGGGGGTTGAGACCCAGTACTTC.

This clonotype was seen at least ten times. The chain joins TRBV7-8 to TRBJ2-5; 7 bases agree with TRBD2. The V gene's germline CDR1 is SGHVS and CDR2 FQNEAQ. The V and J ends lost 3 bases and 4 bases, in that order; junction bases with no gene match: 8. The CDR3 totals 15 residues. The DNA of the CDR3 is TGTGCCAGCAGCTTGTCTCAGGGCGGGAGAGAGACCCAGTACTTC. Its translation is CASSLSQGGRETQYF. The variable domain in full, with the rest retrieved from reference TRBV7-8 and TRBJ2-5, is GAGVSQSPRYKVAKRGQDVALRCDPISGHVSLFWYQQALGQGPEFLTYFQNEAQLDKSGLPSDRFFAERPEGSVSTLKIQRTQQEDSAVYLCASSLSQGGRETQYFGPGTRLLVL.

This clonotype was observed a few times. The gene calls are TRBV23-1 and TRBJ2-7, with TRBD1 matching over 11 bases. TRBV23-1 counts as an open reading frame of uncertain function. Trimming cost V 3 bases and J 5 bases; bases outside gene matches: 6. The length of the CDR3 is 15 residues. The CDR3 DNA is TGCGCCAGCAGTCACCCCGGACAGGGGGCGGACGAGCAGTACGTC. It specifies CASSHPGQGADEQYV.

CDR3 loop: CASLRQGRNEQFF. For the CDR3, the DNA is TGTGCCAGTTTACGACAGGGCAGGAATGAGCAGTTCTTC. V gene TRBV5-4 combines with J gene TRBJ2-1; 7 bases map to TRBD1. The germline V gene has CDR1 SGHNT and CDR2 YYREEE (reference sequence). The CDR3 loop spans 13 amino acids. Trimming at V came to 8 bases and at J to 7 bases, leaving 9 bases not matched to a gene.

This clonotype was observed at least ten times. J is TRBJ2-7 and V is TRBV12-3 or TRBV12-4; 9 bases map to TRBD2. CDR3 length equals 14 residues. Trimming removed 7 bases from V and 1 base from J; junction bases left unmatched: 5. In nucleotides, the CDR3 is TGTGCCAGCAATCCGGGACTAGCATCCTACGAGCAGTACTTC. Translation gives CASNPGLASYEQYF.

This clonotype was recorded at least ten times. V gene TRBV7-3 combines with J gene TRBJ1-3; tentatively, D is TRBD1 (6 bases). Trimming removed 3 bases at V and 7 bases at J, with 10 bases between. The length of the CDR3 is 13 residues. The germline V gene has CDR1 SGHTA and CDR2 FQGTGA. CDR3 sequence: CASSLDSSNTIYF. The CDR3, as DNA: TGTGCCAGCAGCTTGGACAGCTCGAACACCATATATTTT.

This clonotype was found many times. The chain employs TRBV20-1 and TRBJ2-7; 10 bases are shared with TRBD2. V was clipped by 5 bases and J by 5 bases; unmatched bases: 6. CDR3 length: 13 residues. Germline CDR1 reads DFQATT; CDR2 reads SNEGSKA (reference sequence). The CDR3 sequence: CSAWGSGGDEQYF. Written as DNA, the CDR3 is TGCAGTGCTTGGGGAAGCGGGGGGGACGAGCAGTACTTC.

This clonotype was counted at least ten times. CDR3 sequence reads: CASSQGLREVADTQYF. The CDR3 DNA reads as TGTGCCAGCAGCCAAGGTTTGCGGGAGGTGGCAGATACGCAGTATTTT. The rearrangement links TRBV3-1 to TRBJ2-3; TRBD2 agrees at 8 bases. J was trimmed by 4 bases and V by 1 base; bases with no gene match: 7. This CDR3 has 16 amino acids. Germline V CDR1 and CDR2: LGHDT, YNNKEL (reference sequence).

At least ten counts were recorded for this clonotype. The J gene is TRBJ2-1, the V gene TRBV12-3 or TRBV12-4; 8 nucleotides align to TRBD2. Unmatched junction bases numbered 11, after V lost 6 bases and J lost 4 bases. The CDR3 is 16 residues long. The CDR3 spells CASSPEGLGPYNEQFF. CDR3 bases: TGTGCCAGCAGCCCGGAGGGACTAGGCCCGTACAATGAGCAGTTCTTC.

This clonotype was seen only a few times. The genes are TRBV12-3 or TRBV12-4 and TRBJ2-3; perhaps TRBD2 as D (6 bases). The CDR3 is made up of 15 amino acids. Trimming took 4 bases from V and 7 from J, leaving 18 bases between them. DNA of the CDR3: TGTGCCAGCAGTTCAGCAACTCCGGGACTCCATACGCAGTATTTT. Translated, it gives CASSSATPGLHTQYF.